These 10 T cell receptor beta chains share one sample of origin, sequenced in a study of post-analysis software for immune sequencing data. Overall study results and limits: There were a handful of TRBV segments more frequent in patients than controls, and TRBV5-6, TRBV5-1 and TRBV20-1 were among them.

Which antigens these TCRs recognize remains unknown. Tagging with unique molecular identifiers was a feature of the TCR beta cDNA libraries. TCRdb fed the PCR reads into MiXCR, producing one record per CDR3 protein. The sample lists roughly 730,000 distinct CDR3 sequences, less than 35% seen once, with 0.5% to 0.6% in the top ten. What was sequenced was blood. The source of these receptors is a girl under 18 with multiple sclerosis.

The rearrangement links TRBV12-3 or TRBV12-4 to TRBJ2-1; D not certain. V shed 6 bases and J shed 12 bases, with 15 bases lying between them. The CDR3 is 12 residues long. CDR3 coding DNA: TGTGCCAGCAGCTCACCAGAACGGCGGCAGTTCTTC. Residues: CASSSPERRQFF.

This clonotype was detected a few times. The V call is TRBV3-1, the J call TRBJ2-5, with D possibly being TRBD2 (7 bases). CDR3 length equals 13 residues. Germline CDR1 reads LGHDT; CDR2 reads YNNKEL (reference sequence). The V gene lost 7 bases and the J gene lost 7 bases, with 16 bases spanning the gap. This CDR3 reads CASTQRDTGTQYF. The DNA of the CDR3 is TGTGCCAGCACCCAGCGGGACACGGGGACCCAGTACTTC.

The chain carries TRBV7-9 and TRBJ1-2; D may be TRBD1 (5 bases). V lost 5 bases, J lost 8 bases, and 21 bases lay in between. The CDR3 spans 15 residues. The V gene's germline CDR1 is SEHNR and CDR2 FQNEAQ (reference sequence). CDR3: CASSPTGTAGEGYTF. As DNA, the CDR3 is TGTGCCAGCAGCCCTACCGGGACGGCTGGCGAGGGCTACACCTTC.

The chain uses TRBV4-3 and TRBJ1-2, with D possibly TRBD1 on 5 matching bases. This CDR3 has 18 amino acids. From germline, CDR1 is LGHNA and CDR2 YSLEER. V lost 4 bases and J lost 8, with 29 bases in between. In DNA, the CDR3 is TGCGCCAGCAGCCCTGGGGCCCGCATCGGGACTACCACCGGAGGCTACACCTTC. Residues: CASSPGARIGTTTGGYTF.

This clonotype has just a few counts. The V call is TRBV20-1, the J call TRBJ2-1, with no clear D. This CDR3 contains 10 residues. Germline V gives CDR1 DFQATT, CDR2 SNEGSKA (reference sequence). The V gene lost 5 bases and the J gene lost 12 bases, with 11 bases spanning the gap. The chain's CDR3 is CSAEVGMQFF. Here the CDR3 DNA reads TGCAGTGCTGAGGTGGGGATGCAGTTCTTC.

This clonotype showed up many times. This rearrangement joins TRBV28 to TRBJ2-5; perhaps TRBD2 as D (5 bases). The V end was cut by 1 base, the J end by 0 bases, with 9 bases between. The CDR3 has 15 amino acids. The V gene's germline CDR1 is MDHEN and CDR2 SYDVKM. In nucleotides, the CDR3 is TGTGCCAGCAGTTTATCCGGGAACGACCAAGAGACCCAGTACTTC. Its protein is CASSLSGNDQETQYF.

V gene TRBV20-1 combines with J gene TRBJ2-5, with TRBD2 identical over 9 bases. Unmatched junction bases numbered 10, after V lost 4 bases and J lost 4 bases. Germline values: CDR1 DFQATT, CDR2 SNEGSKA (reference sequence). The CDR3 spans 15 residues. CDR3 protein: CSAIVAGGLGETQYF. As DNA, the CDR3 is TGCAGTGCTATAGTGGCGGGGGGGCTTGGAGAGACCCAGTACTTC.

This clonotype showed up just a few times. The rearrangement links TRBV6-1 to TRBJ1-6, with a tentative D call TRBD1 (5 bases). The V gene lost 3 bases and the J gene lost 10 bases, with 13 bases spanning the gap. The length of the CDR3 is 14 residues. The germline V gene encodes CDR1 MNHNS and CDR2 SASEGT. The CDR3 DNA reads as TGTGCCAGCAGTGATCGGGGGTGGAGCTCACCCCTCCACTTT. Amino acids: CASSDRGWSSPLHF.

This clonotype has more than one count but fewer than ten. Just one base apart from a much larger clone, this may be a read error. The chain carries TRBV15 and TRBJ2-7; tentative D call: TRBD1 (5 bases). CDR1 is LNHNV, CDR2 YYDKDF, per germline (reference sequence). The CDR3 has 15 residues. Trimming left V 1 base short and J 7 bases short, with 17 bases between. CDR3 in DNA: TGTGCCACCAGCAGAGGTATAGGGGCGAGAAGGGAGCAGTACTTC. Translated: CATSRGIGARREQYF.

A few counts support this clonotype. The genes are TRBV6-1 and TRBJ2-3, with 13 bases lining up with TRBD2. V was pared by 6 bases and J by 6 bases, with 12 bases of the junction left unmatched. Germline values: CDR1 MNHNS, CDR2 SASEGT. CDR3 length: 17 amino acids. In DNA, the CDR3 is TGTGCCAGCAGCCGCAAAGGACTAGCGGGAGTAGGGGATACGCAGTATTTT. It specifies CASSRKGLAGVGDTQYF.